These 17 T cell receptor beta chains came from one sample sequenced in a study of neurological immune-mediated disorders. TCRdb processed the 5' RACE reads anew with MiXCR; each CDR3 protein has one entry. The table lists 15,000 to 20,000 distinct CDR3 sequences, about a quarter of them singletons. The sample consisted of PBMCs. Source of these receptors: a man in his fifties with HTLV-1-associated myelopathy (HAM/TSP).

The table lists this clonotype with many counts. One end of the junction varies from germline; a read error may be responsible. The rearrangement links TRBV27 to TRBJ1-5; D unclear. Germline-derived CDR1 and CDR2 are MNHEY and SMNVEV (reference sequence). CDR3 length: 14 residues. CDR3: CASCLRAGNQPQHF. The CDR3 DNA is TGTGCCAGCTGTTTGAGAGCGGGCAATCAGCCCCAGCATTTT.

The V and J genes are TRBV5-1 and TRBJ2-3; possibly TRBD1 or TRBD2 for D (5 bases each). Per the germline V gene, CDR1 is SGHRS and CDR2 is YFSETQ. Deletions cut 7 bases from V and 6 bases from J, with 15 bases between. This CDR3 comprises 13 residues. CDR3 sequence (DNA): TGCGCCAGCGGGGACGGTGTGTCGGATACGCAGTATTTT. Residues: CASGDGVSDTQYF.

V gene TRBV20-1 combines with J gene TRBJ1-1, with D unclear. Deletions cut 4 bases from V and 3 bases from J, with 12 bases between. CDR3 length: 13 residues. The germline gives CDR1 DFQATT, CDR2 SNEGSKA (reference sequence). The CDR3 sequence: CSAKEDAYTEAFF. The DNA for the CDR3 is TGCAGTGCTAAGGAGGATGCTTACACTGAAGCTTTCTTT.

This sequence joins TRBV2 and TRBJ2-3, with a tentative D call TRBD2 (5 bases). V was cut by 4 bases and J by 5 bases, with 16 bases left in between. Per the germline V gene, CDR1 is SNHLY and CDR2 is FYNNEI. This CDR3 contains 15 residues. The CDR3 DNA reads as TGTGCCAGCAGTGGCGGTAGGGAGTCTAAAGATACGCAGTATTTT. This encodes CASSGGRESKDTQYF.

This clonotype was seen many times. The chain uses TRBV5-1 and TRBJ2-1, with D tentatively TRBD2 (6 bases). Trimming removed 1 base at V and 4 bases at J, with 12 bases between. Per the germline V gene, CDR1 is SGHRS and CDR2 is YFSETQ. The CDR3 is 15 amino acids. This CDR3 is CASSLNGGSYNEQFF. CDR3 DNA: TGCGCCAGCAGCTTGAACGGGGGATCGTACAATGAGCAGTTCTTC. Drawing the rest from reference TRBV5-1 and TRBJ2-1, the complete variable domain is KAGVTQTPRYLIKTRGQQVTLSCSPISGHRSVSWYQQTPGQGLQFLFEYFSETQRNKGNFPGRFSGRQFSNSRSEMNVSTLELGDSALYLCASSLNGGSYNEQFFGPGTRLTVL.

This clonotype came up a few times. The chain employs TRBV5-1 and TRBJ2-2, with 9 bases lining up with TRBD2. The CDR3 is 16 residues long. Germline CDR1 is SGHRS and CDR2 is YFSETQ. V gave up 3 bases and J gave up 7 bases; unmatched junction bases: 10. In nucleotides, the CDR3 is TGCGCCAGCAGCTCTGTAGCGGGGGCCGGTAACGGGGAGCTGTTTTTT. Translating it yields CASSSVAGAGNGELFF.

This clonotype was observed a few times. The V gene is TRBV20-1, the J gene TRBJ2-7; D unclear. The CDR3 length is 13 residues. V was clipped by 3 bases and J by 2 bases, with 11 bases between them. The germline CDR1 and CDR2 sequences are DFQATT and SNEGSKA (reference sequence). The CDR3 here is CSASIADTYEQYF. CDR3 coding DNA: TGCAGTGCTAGTATTGCGGATACCTACGAGCAGTACTTC.

As concerns this clonotype: One end of the junction fails to match germline, which may point to a read error. V is TRBV5-1 and J is TRBJ1-1; D might be TRBD1 (5 bases). The CDR3 totals 14 residues. The germline gives CDR1 SGHRS, CDR2 YFSETQ. CDR3 coding DNA: TGCGCCAGCAGGAATCCGCGGGGGGACCCAGCATGGATCTTT. It encodes CASRNPRGDPAWIF.

The rearrangement joins TRBV9 to TRBJ1-5, with unresolved D. The V and J ends lost 3 bases and 4 bases respectively, with 8 bases between them. The CDR3 runs 13 residues. The germline gives CDR1 SGDLS, CDR2 YYNGEE. The CDR3 region is CASSAQPNQPQHF. CDR3 in DNA: TGTGCCAGCAGCGCCCAACCTAATCAGCCCCAGCATTTT.

This clonotype has a handful of counts. The genes are TRBV5-1 and TRBJ2-2; the match to TRBD1 covers 9 bases. V trimming: 1 base; J trimming: 1 base; junction bases outside the gene matches: 2. This CDR3 comprises 16 residues. Per the germline V gene, CDR1 is SGHRS and CDR2 is YFSETQ. The CDR3 reads CASSLSGQGNTGELFF. The DNA for the CDR3 is TGCGCCAGCAGCTTGTCGGGACAGGGGAACACCGGGGAGCTGTTTTTT.

This rearrangement joins TRBV6-6 to TRBJ2-5; 7 bases fit TRBD1. CDR3 length: 14 residues. CDR1 and CDR2 from the germline V gene are MNHNY and SVGAGI (reference sequence). Losses at the gene ends were 6 bases for V and 4 bases for J; bases not matched to a gene: 8. CDR3: CASRPTGARETQYF. The CDR3 coding sequence is TGTGCCAGCAGACCCACAGGGGCTCGAGAGACCCAGTACTTC.

This clonotype was recorded a few times. The CDR3 here is CASSYDSSGIASLHF. The CDR3 coding sequence is TGTGCCAGCAGCTATGACAGCTCGGGGATAGCGTCCCTCCACTTT. The J gene is TRBJ1-6, the V gene TRBV9; a weak D match, TRBD1 (5 bases). Germline CDR1 reads SGDLS; CDR2 reads YYNGEE. There are 15 residues in the CDR3. V lost 4 bases, J lost 14 bases, and 22 bases lay in between.

This clonotype was recorded only once. This sequence joins TRBV6-1 and TRBJ2-7; possible D gene TRBD2, 5 bases. This CDR3 is built from 13 residues. Trimming shortened V by 4 bases and J by 6 bases, and 13 bases separated the two germline ends. Germline CDR1 is MNHNS and CDR2 is SASEGT. The CDR3 spells CASSGRGRFEQYF. The CDR3 coding sequence is TGTGCCAGCAGTGGGAGAGGGAGATTCGAGCAGTACTTC.

This clonotype was counted a few times. The chain combines TRBV29-1 with TRBJ1-5; D remains unclear. The CDR3 is made up of 14 amino acids. Germline V CDR1 and CDR2: SQVTM, ANQGSEA. V shed 4 bases and J shed 3 bases, with 13 bases lying between them. The CDR3 sequence is CSVAGSVNNQPQHF. Here the CDR3 DNA reads TGCAGCGTTGCTGGCAGTGTAAACAATCAGCCCCAGCATTTT. Using reference TRBV29-1 and TRBJ1-5 for the parts outside the CDR3, the full variable domain is SAVISQKPSRDICQRGTSLTIQCQVDSQVTMMFWYRQQPGQSLTLIATANQGSEATYESGFVIDKFPISRPNLTFSTLTVSNMSPEDSSIYLCSVAGSVNNQPQHFGDGTRLSIL.

V and J are TRBV7-2 and TRBJ1-2; a weak D match, TRBD1 (5 bases). Germline V CDR1 and CDR2: SGHTA, FQGNSA. CDR3 length: 14 residues. Trimming took off 5 bases at V and 4 bases at J, with 14 bases between the two ends. The CDR3 loop reads CASSAGTVGYGYTF. CDR3 coding DNA: TGTGCCAGCAGCGCCGGGACTGTTGGCTATGGCTACACCTTC.

V is TRBV27 and J is TRBJ2-7; TRBD2 matches at 9 bases. CDR3 length: 15 residues. Germline CDR1 MNHEY, CDR2 SMNVEV (reference sequence). Unmatched junction bases numbered 8, after V lost 6 bases and J lost 2 bases. CDR3 in DNA: TGTGCCAGCAGCAGGGGAGCGGGGGGAGCCTACGAGCAGTACTTC. Its translation: CASSRGAGGAYEQYF.

The gene calls are TRBV7-6 and TRBJ2-7, with D maybe TRBD1 (6 bases). Trimming took 5 bases from V and 5 from J, leaving 19 bases between them. Germline V gene lookup returns CDR1 SGHVS and CDR2 FNYEAQ. CDR3 length equals 15 residues. The CDR3 DNA follows: TGTGCCAGCAGCCGAGCCACAGGGCTTCCCCACGAGCAGTACTTC. Translating gives CASSRATGLPHEQYF.